Sequencing of this TCR beta chain was carried out in a study of blood T cell repertoires in COVID-19. About the study: Some COVID-19 samples were acute and others convalescent; all came from the United States, Italy and Spain. T cells, B-cell-depleted T cells, or PBMCs provided the cDNA or gDNA that served as material.

V was clipped by 5 bases and J by 3 bases; unmatched bases: 8. Germline CDR1 is SQVTM and CDR2 is ANQGSEA. This CDR3 spans 14 amino acids. Under the authors' procedure: Nucleated cell number was recorded as an estimate derived from reference gene primer amplification. Clones were sequenced by immunoSEQ multiplex PCR, and TCRdb holds only the in-frame ones, with some missing. The D gene and trimming were derived from the DNA, and the V and J assignments and clone size from that table. The sample carries about 290,000 clones, 89% recorded once. Seattle patients were enrolled while actively infected and followed longitudinally.

The rearrangement links TRBV29-1 to TRBJ1-1; 8 nucleotides align to TRBD1. The sequenced material came from peripheral blood. This clonotype originated in a woman younger than 45 with COVID-19, enrolled during active disease. As DNA, the CDR3 is TGCAGCGTTTCGAGGACAGGGATGGACACTGAAGCTTTCTTT. It is translated as CSVSRTGMDTEAFF.